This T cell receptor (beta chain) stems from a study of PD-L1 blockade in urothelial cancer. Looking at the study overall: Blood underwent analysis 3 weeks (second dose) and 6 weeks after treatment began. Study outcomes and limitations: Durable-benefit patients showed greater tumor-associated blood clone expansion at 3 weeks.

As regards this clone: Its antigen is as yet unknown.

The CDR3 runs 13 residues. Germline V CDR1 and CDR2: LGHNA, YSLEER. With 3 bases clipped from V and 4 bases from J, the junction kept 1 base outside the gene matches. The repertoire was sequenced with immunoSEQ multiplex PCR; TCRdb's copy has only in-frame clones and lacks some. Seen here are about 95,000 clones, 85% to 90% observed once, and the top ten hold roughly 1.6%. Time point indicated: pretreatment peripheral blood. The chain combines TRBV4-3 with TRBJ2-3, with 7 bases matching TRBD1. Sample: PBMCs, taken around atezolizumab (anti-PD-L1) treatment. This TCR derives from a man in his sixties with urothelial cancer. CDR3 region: CASSHTGADTQYF. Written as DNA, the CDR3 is TGCGCCAGCAGCCATACAGGGGCAGATACGCAGTATTTT.